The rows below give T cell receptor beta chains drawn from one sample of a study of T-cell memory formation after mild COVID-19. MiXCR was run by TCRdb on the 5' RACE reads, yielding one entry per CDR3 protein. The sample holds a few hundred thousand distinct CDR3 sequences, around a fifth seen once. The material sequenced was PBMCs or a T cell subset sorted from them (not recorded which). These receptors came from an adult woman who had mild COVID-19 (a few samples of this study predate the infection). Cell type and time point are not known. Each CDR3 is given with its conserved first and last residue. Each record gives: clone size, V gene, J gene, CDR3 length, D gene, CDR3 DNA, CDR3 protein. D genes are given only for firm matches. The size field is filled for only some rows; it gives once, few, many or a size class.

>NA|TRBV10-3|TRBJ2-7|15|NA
TGTGCCATCACCCCCGGCCTCCCTCGTGTCCACGAGCAGTACTTC
CAITPGLPRVHEQYF
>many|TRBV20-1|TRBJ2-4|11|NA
TGCAGTGCTAGGATGAGTCTCATTCAGTACTTC
CSARMSLIQYF
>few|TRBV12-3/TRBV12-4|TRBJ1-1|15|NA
TGTGCCAGCAGTCCTATCGCCGGGACCCACCTTGAGGCTTTCTTT
CASSPIAGTHLEAFF
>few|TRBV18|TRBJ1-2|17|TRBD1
TGTGCCAGCTCACCAGAACTGACAGGGTTATCTAACTATGGCTACACCTTC
CASSPELTGLSNYGYTF
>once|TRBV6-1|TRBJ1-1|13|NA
TGTGCCAGCAGTGTGTTGGGAAACACTGAAGCTTTCTTT
CASSVLGNTEAFF
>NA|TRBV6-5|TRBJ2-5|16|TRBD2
TGTGCCAGCAGTTACGTCTCGACGGGAGGGGTCGAGACCCAGTACTTC
CASSYVSTGGVETQYF
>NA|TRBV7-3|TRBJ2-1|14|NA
TGTGCCAGCAGGGCGACGGGGCTACCCAATGAGCAGTTCTTC
CASRATGLPNEQFF
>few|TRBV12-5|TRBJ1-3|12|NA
TGTGCTAGTGGTTTGGACAGCTACACCATATATTTT
CASGLDSYTIYF
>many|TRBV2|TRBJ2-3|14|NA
TGTGCCAGCTTAGCCCGCCTTCCCACAGATACGCAGTATTTT
CASLARLPTDTQYF
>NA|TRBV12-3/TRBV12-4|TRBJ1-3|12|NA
TGTGCCAGCAGTTTAGCCGGCGGCACCATATATTTT
CASSLAGGTIYF
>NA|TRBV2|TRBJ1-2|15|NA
TGTGCCAGCAGCCCGACAAGGGGTAGTAACTATGGCTACACCTTC
CASSPTRGSNYGYTF
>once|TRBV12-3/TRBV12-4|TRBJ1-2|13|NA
TGTGCCAGCAGTTTAGGTATCAGCTATGGCTACACCTTC
CASSLGISYGYTF
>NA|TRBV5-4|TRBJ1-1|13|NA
TGTGCCAGCAGCCAACAGTGGAACACTGAAGCTTTCTTT
CASSQQWNTEAFF
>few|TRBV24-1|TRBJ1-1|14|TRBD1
TGTGCCACCAAGGGACAGGGGGCCGGCACTGAAGCTTTCTTT
CATKGQGAGTEAFF
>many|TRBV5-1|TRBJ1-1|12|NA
TGCGCCAGCAGCTTGGGCAAGGAGGAAGCTTTCTTT
CASSLGKEEAFF
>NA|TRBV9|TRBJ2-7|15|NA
TGTGCCAGCAGCGTAGGCGGCGGGGATTGGGCGGAGCAGTACTTC
CASSVGGGDWAEQYF
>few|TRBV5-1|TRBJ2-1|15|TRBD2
TGCGCCAGCAGCTTGTTGGCTAGCGGGAGGGATGAGCAGTTCTTC
CASSLLASGRDEQFF
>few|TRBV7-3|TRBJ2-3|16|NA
TGTGCCAGCAGCCTCCAGGGGACGCGTGGCACAGATACGCAGTATTTT
CASSLQGTRGTDTQYF
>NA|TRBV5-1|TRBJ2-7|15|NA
TGCGCCAGCAGCCCTTCGTCGGGAATTACCTACGAGCAGTACTTC
CASSPSSGITYEQYF
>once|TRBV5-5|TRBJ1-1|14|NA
TGTGCCAGCAGCTTGCCCGGGAGCCCACGTGAAGCTTTCTTT
CASSLPGSPREAFF
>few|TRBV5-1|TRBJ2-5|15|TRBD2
TGCGCCAGCAGCCCCGGGTCTAGCGGGGAGCTGACCCAGTACTTC
CASSPGSSGELTQYF
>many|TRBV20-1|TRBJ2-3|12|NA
TGCAGTGCTGCCAGGGACACAGATACGCAGTATTTT
CSAARDTDTQYF
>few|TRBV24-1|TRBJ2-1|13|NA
TGTGCCACCAGTGATTACGACGGCAATGAGCAGTTCTTC
CATSDYDGNEQFF
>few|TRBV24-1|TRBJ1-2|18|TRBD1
TGTGCCACCAGTGGAGTGTCCCGGGACAGGGACGCGAACTATGGCTACACCTTC
CATSGVSRDRDANYGYTF
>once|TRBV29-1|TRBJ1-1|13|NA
TGCAGCGTTGAAGATGGGAACGCAGGCGAAGCTTTCTTT
CSVEDGNAGEAFF
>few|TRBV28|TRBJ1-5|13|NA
TGTGCCAGCGAGGGGGGTGGCAATCAGCCCCAGCATTTT
CASEGGGNQPQHF
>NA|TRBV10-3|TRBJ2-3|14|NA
TGTGCCATCAGTGAGTCGGGATTTGTGGATACGCAGTATTTT
CAISESGFVDTQYF
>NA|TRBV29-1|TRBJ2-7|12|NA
TGCAGCGTTGCGGACTCAACCTACGAGCAGTACTTC
CSVADSTYEQYF
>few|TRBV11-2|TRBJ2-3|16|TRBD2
TGTGCCAGCTCTCCACCTAGCGGCCTTTTCACAGATACGCAGTATTTT
CASSPPSGLFTDTQYF
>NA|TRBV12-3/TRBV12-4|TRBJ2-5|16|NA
TGTGCCAGCAGTTTTGGGGGACCTGGTTTCCAAGAGACCCAGTACTTC
CASSFGGPGFQETQYF
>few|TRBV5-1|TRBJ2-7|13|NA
TGCGCCAGCAGCTTCTTTGCAGGGTGGGAGCAGTACTTC
CASSFFAGWEQYF
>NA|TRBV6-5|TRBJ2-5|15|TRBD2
TGTGCCAGCAGTTACGATACTAGCGGGAGTCAGACCCAGTACTTC
CASSYDTSGSQTQYF
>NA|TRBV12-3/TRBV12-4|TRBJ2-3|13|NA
TGTGCCAGCAACGAGGGCACGGCAGATACGCAGTATTTT
CASNEGTADTQYF
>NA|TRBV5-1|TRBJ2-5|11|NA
TGCGCCAGCGGAGGGATCGAGACCCAGTACTTC
CASGGIETQYF
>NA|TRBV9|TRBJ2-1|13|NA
TGTGCCAGCAGCGCGGACGACTACAATGAGCAGTTCTTC
CASSADDYNEQFF
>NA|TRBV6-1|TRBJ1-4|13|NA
TGTGCCAGCTCCGGACAGTCTAATGAAAAACTGTTTTTT
CASSGQSNEKLFF
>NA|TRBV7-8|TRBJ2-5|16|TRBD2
TGTGCCAGCAGCCCAGGGGGACTAGCGGGAGTGGAGACCCAGTACTTC
CASSPGGLAGVETQYF
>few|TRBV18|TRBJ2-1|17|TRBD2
TGTGCCAGCTCACCACCGGCAGCGGGGGCGCCCCACAATGAGCAGTTCTTC
CASSPPAAGAPHNEQFF
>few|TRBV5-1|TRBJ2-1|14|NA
TGCGCCAGCAAAGGGGGGCTGACGTCCAATGAGCAGTTCTTC
CASKGGLTSNEQFF
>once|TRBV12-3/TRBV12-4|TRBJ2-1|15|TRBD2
TGTGCCAGCAGTTTGAGCGGGAGGGCCCACAATGAGCAGTTCTTC
CASSLSGRAHNEQFF
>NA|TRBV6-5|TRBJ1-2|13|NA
TGTGCCAGCAGTTACGACAGGAGAAATGGCTACACCTTC
CASSYDRRNGYTF
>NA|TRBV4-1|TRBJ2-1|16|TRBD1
TGCGCCAGCAGCCACGGCCGGGACAGGGTTTACAATGAGCAGTTCTTC
CASSHGRDRVYNEQFF
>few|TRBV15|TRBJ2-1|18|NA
TGTGCCACCAGCAGGACCTTGGAGGGTTGGGGCTCCTACAATGAGCAGTTCTTC
CATSRTLEGWGSYNEQFF
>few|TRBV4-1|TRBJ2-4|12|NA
TGCGCCAGCAGCCAAGAGTCGGACATTCAGTACTTC
CASSQESDIQYF
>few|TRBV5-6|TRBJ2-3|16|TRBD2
TGTGCCAGCAGAGTCGACGGACTAGAGATCACAGATACGCAGTATTTT
CASRVDGLEITDTQYF
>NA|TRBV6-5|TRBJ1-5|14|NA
TGTGCCAGCAGTTACTTCAGGGATAATCAGCCCCAGCATTTT
CASSYFRDNQPQHF
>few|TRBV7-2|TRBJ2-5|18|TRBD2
TGTGCCAGCAGCTTAGTACCTCGACTAGCGGGGAACCAAGAGACCCAGTACTTC
CASSLVPRLAGNQETQYF
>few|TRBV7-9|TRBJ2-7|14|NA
TGTGCCAGCAGCTTATCCCTGGCGGGCGTCGAGCAGTACTTC
CASSLSLAGVEQYF
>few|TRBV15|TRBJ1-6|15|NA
TGTGCCACCAGCAGAGAGCGGGGTGTTGGATCACCCCTCCACTTT
CATSRERGVGSPLHF